The rows below give T cell receptor beta chains drawn from one sample of a study of blood T cell repertoires in COVID-19. TCRdb's copy holds only in-frame clones and misses some; the assay was immunoSEQ multiplex PCR. The sample lists 150,000 to 200,000 clones; approximately 85% were seen once. Sequenced material: peripheral blood. These receptors were taken from a woman aged 45 to 65 with COVID-19, enrolled during active disease. CDR3s include the opening cysteine and the closing phenylalanine or tryptophan. A D gene is named only where the DNA matches it firmly. The size of a clone is reported for some rows only, either as once, few or many, or as a class for expanded clones.

>TRBD1|TRBV4-1|NA|TRBJ1-4
TGCGCCAGCACCCAACAGGTGGGGACAGGGGCTGAAAAACTGTTTTTT
CASTQQVGTGAEKLFF
>TRBD1|TRBV6-5|once|TRBJ1-2
TGTGCCAGCAGTTATTCCGGGACAGGGATCTATGGCTACACCTTC
CASSYSGTGIYGYTF
>NA|TRBV5-1|many|TRBJ1-6
TGCGCCAGCAGCTTCTCCGGTAGTTCCTATAATTCACCCCTCCACTTT
CASSFSGSSYNSPLHF
>TRBD2|TRBV30|NA|TRBJ2-2
TGTGCCTGGAGTGTCTCGGGGGGCACCGGGGAGCTGTTTTTT
CAWSVSGGTGELFF
>TRBD1|TRBV4-2|once|TRBJ1-5
TGTGCCAGCAGCCAACAGGGGGCGTTGGAGCCCCAGCATTTT
CASSQQGALEPQHF
>NA|TRBV7-2|NA|TRBJ2-3
TGTGCCAGCAGCCCACGAGGGGGGGGCCAGACAGATACGCAGTATTTT
CASSPRGGGQTDTQYF
>NA|TRBV12-3/TRBV12-4|few|TRBJ1-1
TGTGCCAGCAGTTTACGAGAGAACACTGAAGCTTTCTTT
CASSLRENTEAFF
>NA|TRBV5-1|NA|TRBJ1-1
TGCGCCAGCAGCTCCGTAGCGGGCTTGTTGAACACTGAAGCTTTCTTT
CASSSVAGLLNTEAFF
>NA|TRBV30|NA|TRBJ1-1
TGTGCCTGGGACGAAAGAGTGAACACTGAAGCTTTCTTT
CAWDERVNTEAFF
>TRBD1|TRBV5-1|NA|TRBJ2-2
TGCGCCAGCAGCCCTGGACAGGGGGCGCCCACCGGGGAGCTGTTTTTT
CASSPGQGAPTGELFF
>NA|TRBV7-8|NA|TRBJ1-2
TGTGCCAGCAGCCCCCAGACGGGAACTAACTATGGCTACACCTTC
CASSPQTGTNYGYTF
>TRBD2|TRBV2|NA|TRBJ2-2
TGTGCCAGCACCCCCATAGCGGGGGGATTGACCGGGGAGCTGTTTTTT
CASTPIAGGLTGELFF
>TRBD2|TRBV18|NA|TRBJ2-1
TGTGCCAGCTCACTTCTAGCGGGGGTTGCCTACAATGAGCAGTTCTTC
CASSLLAGVAYNEQFF
>TRBD1|TRBV28|NA|TRBJ1-6
TGTGCCAGCAGTTTTGACAGGGTAACCCTCCACTTT
CASSFDRVTLHF
>NA|TRBV13|NA|TRBJ2-1
TGTGCCAGCAGCTTAGGGCAGCGGAGGAGCTCCTACAATGAGCAGTTCTTC
CASSLGQRRSSYNEQFF
>NA|TRBV30|NA|TRBJ2-1
TGTGCCTGGAGTGTAGGGGGTAGTCAGTTCTTC
CAWSVGGSQFF
>NA|TRBV5-6|few|TRBJ1-5
TGTGCCAGCAGCTTGGTCGGTAACAATCAGCCCCAGCATTTT
CASSLVGNNQPQHF
>NA|TRBV4-1|few|TRBJ2-7
TGCGCCAGCAGCCAAGAACGAGGGTTCTACTACGAGCAGTACTTC
CASSQERGFYYEQYF
>TRBD2|TRBV6-1|medium-sized|TRBJ2-1
TGTGCCAGCAGTGAAGCGGGGTACACTAGCGGAACGAAGTTCTTC
CASSEAGYTSGTKFF
>TRBD1|TRBV28|NA|TRBJ2-3
TGTGCCATTTCCGGGACAGGGTTCGATACGCAGTATTTT
CAISGTGFDTQYF
>NA|TRBV1|NA|TRBJ2-1
TGCACCAGCAGCCACGGTAGCGGGGACTACAATGAGCAGTTCTTC
CTSSHGSGDYNEQFF
>NA|TRBV6-5|NA|TRBJ2-3
TGTGCCAGCAGTTCCTACAGCCGCACAGATACGCAGTATTTT
CASSSYSRTDTQYF
>TRBD2|TRBV15|NA|TRBJ2-7
TGTGCCACCAGCAGAGAAACTAGCGGGGCCTACGAGCAGTACTTC
CATSRETSGAYEQYF
>TRBD1|TRBV9|NA|TRBJ2-7
TGTGCCAGCAGCGTAGAATGGGACAGCCCCTACGAGCAGTACTTC
CASSVEWDSPYEQYF
>TRBD1|TRBV4-1|NA|TRBJ1-4
TGCGCCAGCAGCCAACAGGGACAGGTTAATGAAAAACTGTTTTTT
CASSQQGQVNEKLFF
>NA|TRBV19|NA|TRBJ2-3
TGTGCCACTGGGGAGGATTACCTCACAGATACGCAGTATTTT
CATGEDYLTDTQYF
>TRBD1|TRBV18|NA|TRBJ2-3
TGTGCCAGCTCATCCAACCTTCAGGGGGCAGATACGCAGTATTTT
CASSSNLQGADTQYF
>NA|TRBV18|NA|TRBJ2-7
TGTGCCAGCTCACCACCGCAGGGCTACGAGCAGTACTTC
CASSPPQGYEQYF
>NA|TRBV5-8|NA|TRBJ1-2
TGTGCCAGCAGCGCATCCGACAGGATCCATGGCTACACCTTC
CASSASDRIHGYTF
>TRBD1|TRBV14|NA|TRBJ2-1
TGTGCCAGCAGCCGAGTCACAGGGGAGCGCGGATTTGAGCAGTTCTTC
CASSRVTGERGFEQFF
>NA|TRBV6-6|NA|TRBJ2-1
TGTGCCAGCAGACCCGACACATCCTACAATGAGCAGTTCTTC
CASRPDTSYNEQFF
>TRBD2|TRBV7-2|NA|TRBJ2-3
TGTGCCAGCAGCCCACCCGGGGGGGCGGGGACAGATACGCAGTATTTT
CASSPPGGAGTDTQYF
>NA|TRBV11-2|NA|TRBJ1-3
TGTGCCAGCAGGGCGACAGGCTCTGGAAACACCATATATTTT
CASRATGSGNTIYF
>NA|TRBV24-1|NA|TRBJ2-3
TGTGCCACCAGTGGAGACACAGATACGCAGTATTTT
CATSGDTDTQYF
>TRBD1|TRBV7-3|NA|TRBJ2-2
TGTGCCAGCAGCTCATGGACAGGAACCGGGGAGCTGTTTTTT
CASSSWTGTGELFF
>TRBD1|TRBV5-6|NA|TRBJ1-5
TGTGCCAGCAGCTTGGGACAGGGGAGAGGCAATCAGCCCCAGCATTTT
CASSLGQGRGNQPQHF
>NA|TRBV18|once|TRBJ2-3
TGTGCCAGCTCACCACCGTCGAGCACAGATACGCAGTATTTT
CASSPPSSTDTQYF
>TRBD1|TRBV30|NA|TRBJ1-3
TGTGCCTGGAGTTGGGGACAGGGAGGAAACACCATATATTTT
CAWSWGQGGNTIYF
>NA|TRBV4-2|NA|TRBJ2-3
TGTGCCAGCAGCCAAGAGGGCGGGCGTCCCACAGATACGCAGTATTTT
CASSQEGGRPTDTQYF
>NA|TRBV6-9|NA|TRBJ2-7
TGTGCGATGGCCCCAAGGGCCGGAGGAAACGGTTCCTACGAGCAGTACTTC
CAMAPRAGGNGSYEQYF
>NA|TRBV15|NA|TRBJ1-2
TGTGCCACCAGCTGGGGGCTCTCCTATGGCTACACCTTC
CATSWGLSYGYTF
>TRBD2|TRBV27|NA|TRBJ2-7
TGTGCCAGCACCGGAGGACTAGCGGGGGGTGACGAGCAGTACTTC
CASTGGLAGGDEQYF
>TRBD1|TRBV6-5|once|TRBJ2-7
TGTGCCAGCAGTTACTCCGCGACAGGGGGCTACTACGAGCAGTACTTC
CASSYSATGGYYEQYF
>NA|TRBV27|NA|TRBJ2-7
TGTGCCAGCAGTTTCGGCAGGGAGGCCGAGCAGTACTTC
CASSFGREAEQYF
>NA|TRBV10-3|NA|TRBJ1-2
TGTGCCATCAGAGGAGGTGACTATGGCTACACCTTC
CAIRGGDYGYTF
>NA|TRBV27|NA|TRBJ1-3
TGTGCCAGCAGTTCCCCGTCCGACGGGAGGGTGGGGAACACCATATATTTT
CASSSPSDGRVGNTIYF
>NA|TRBV28|NA|TRBJ1-3
TGTGCCAGCGCAACCTACTCTGGAAACACCATATATTTT
CASATYSGNTIYF
>NA|TRBV19|NA|TRBJ2-3
TGTGCCAGTAGTATCTTCGGAGGGGGGGCCACAGATACGCAGTATTTT
CASSIFGGGATDTQYF
>TRBD1|TRBV4-1|NA|TRBJ1-5
TGCGCCAGCAGCCAAGCCGCCGGGACAGGGAACAATCAGCCCCAGCATTTT
CASSQAAGTGNNQPQHF
>NA|TRBV2|once|TRBJ1-2
TGTGCCAGCAGTCCGCAGGGGTTCGACTATGGCTACACCTTC
CASSPQGFDYGYTF